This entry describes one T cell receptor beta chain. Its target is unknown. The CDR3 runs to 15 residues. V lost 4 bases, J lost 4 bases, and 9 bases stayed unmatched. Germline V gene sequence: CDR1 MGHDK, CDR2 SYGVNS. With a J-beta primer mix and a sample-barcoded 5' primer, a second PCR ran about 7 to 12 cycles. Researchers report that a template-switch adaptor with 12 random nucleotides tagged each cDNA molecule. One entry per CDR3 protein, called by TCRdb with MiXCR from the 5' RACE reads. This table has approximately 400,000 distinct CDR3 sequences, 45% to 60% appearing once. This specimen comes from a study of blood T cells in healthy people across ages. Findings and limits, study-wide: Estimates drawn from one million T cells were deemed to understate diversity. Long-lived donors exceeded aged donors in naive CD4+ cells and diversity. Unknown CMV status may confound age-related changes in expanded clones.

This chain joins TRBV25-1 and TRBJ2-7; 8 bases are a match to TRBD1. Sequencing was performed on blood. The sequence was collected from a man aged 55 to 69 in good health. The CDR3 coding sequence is TGTGCCAGCAGTGTATCCCGTCAGGGGGCGTACGAGCAGTACTTC. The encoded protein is CASSVSRQGAYEQYF.